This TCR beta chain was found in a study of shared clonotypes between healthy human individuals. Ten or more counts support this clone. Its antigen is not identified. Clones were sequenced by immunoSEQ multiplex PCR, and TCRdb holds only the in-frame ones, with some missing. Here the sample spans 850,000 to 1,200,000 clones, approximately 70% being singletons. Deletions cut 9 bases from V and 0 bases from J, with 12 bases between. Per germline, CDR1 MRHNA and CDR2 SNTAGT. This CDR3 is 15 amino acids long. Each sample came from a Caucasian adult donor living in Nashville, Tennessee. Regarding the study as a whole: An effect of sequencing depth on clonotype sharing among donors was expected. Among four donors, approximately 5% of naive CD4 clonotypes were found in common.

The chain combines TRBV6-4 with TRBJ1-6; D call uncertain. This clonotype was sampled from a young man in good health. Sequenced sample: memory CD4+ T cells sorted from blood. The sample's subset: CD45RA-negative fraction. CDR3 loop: CASGVRSSYNSPLHF. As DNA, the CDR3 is TGTGCCAGTGGAGTCAGGAGCTCCTATAATTCACCCCTCCACTTT.